One and the same sample provided the 31 T cell receptor beta chains below, sequenced in a study of shared clonotypes between healthy human individuals. Terminally differentiated effector memory CD45RA+ cells were left out of the naive CD8 fraction, which was CD45RO-negative and positively selected for CCR7. Libraries were prepared by immunoSEQ multiplex PCR; TCRdb keeps only in-frame clonotypes and omits some of them. The profile shows just over 2,000,000 clones, roughly 94% of them singletons. Specimen: naive CD8+ T cells sorted from blood. The receptors originated from a man between 18 and 29 years old in good health.

This chain joins TRBV5-4 and TRBJ2-1; possible D gene TRBD1, 6 bases. The CDR3 length is 15 residues. Germline V CDR1 and CDR2: SGHNT, YYREEE (reference sequence). The V and J ends lost 6 bases and 6 bases respectively, with 19 bases between them. This CDR3 is CASTRPGEGGNEQFF. DNA for the CDR3: TGTGCCAGCACCCGACCCGGGGAAGGGGGCAATGAGCAGTTCTTC. The variable domain in full, with the rest retrieved from reference TRBV5-4 and TRBJ2-1, is ETGVTQSPTHLIKTRGQQVTLRCSSQSGHNTVSWYQQALGQGPQFIFQYYREEENGRGNFPPRFSGLQFPNYSSELNVNALELDDSALYLCASTRPGEGGNEQFFGPGTRLTVL.

The chain links TRBV7-2 to TRBJ2-7, with unresolved D. Trimming took 1 base from V and 2 from J, leaving 12 bases between them. CDR1 is SGHTA, CDR2 FQGNSA, per germline. This CDR3 region has 15 residues. The CDR3 bases are TGTGCCAGCAGCTTAGGAGACGGGCCAACCTACGAGCAGTACTTC. Amino acid sequence: CASSLGDGPTYEQYF. Together with reference TRBV7-2 and TRBJ2-7, the CDR3 gives the full variable domain: GAGVSQSPSNKVTEKGKDVELRCDPISGHTALYWYRQSLGQGLEFLIYFQGNSAPDKSGLPSDRFSAERTGGSVSTLTIQRTQQEDSAVYLCASSLGDGPTYEQYFGPGTRLTVT.

Written as DNA, the CDR3 is TGTGCCAGCAGTTCTAAAGGGAACCTCTATGGCTACACCTTC. It translates to CASSSKGNLYGYTF. The rearrangement joins TRBV27 to TRBJ1-2; D is undetermined. This CDR3 contains 14 residues. The germline V and J ends were trimmed by 4 bases and 4 bases, with 13 bases remaining between them. The germline gives CDR1 MNHEY, CDR2 SMNVEV (reference sequence).

The V gene is TRBV27, the J gene TRBJ2-3; D unclear. Germline CDR1 reads MNHEY; CDR2 reads SMNVEV (reference sequence). V shed 2 bases and J shed 1 base, with 7 bases lying between them. The CDR3 has 14 residues. Here the CDR3 DNA reads TGTGCCAGCAGTTTAGCGCCAGGCACAGATACGCAGTATTTT. Encoded protein: CASSLAPGTDTQYF.

This chain connects TRBV27 to TRBJ2-1, with TRBD2 as a possible D gene (5 bases). The V end was cut by 3 bases, the J end by 2 bases, with 8 bases between. CDR3 length: 14 amino acids. Germline lookup yields CDR1 MNHEY and CDR2 SMNVEV (reference sequence). CDR3 sequence reads: CASSFGNTYNEQFF. The CDR3 nucleotides read TGTGCCAGCAGTTTCGGGAACACCTACAATGAGCAGTTCTTC.

This clone was recorded only once. V usage is TRBV2 and J usage is TRBJ1-6; no firm D call. Looked up from germline, CDR1 is SNHLY and CDR2 is FYNNEI. CDR3 length: 12 residues. Trimming removed 3 bases from V and 13 bases from J, with 10 bases in between. The CDR3 coding sequence is TGTGCCAGCAGTGAGACGGCCGAGCCCCTCCACTTT. Amino acid sequence: CASSETAEPLHF.

The J gene is TRBJ2-1, the V gene TRBV19; the match to TRBD2 covers 14 bases. This CDR3 is built from 18 residues. From germline, CDR1 is LNHDA and CDR2 SQIVND (reference sequence). V trimming: 5 bases; J trimming: 2 bases; junction bases outside the gene matches: 8. For the CDR3, the DNA is TGTGCCAGTAGTTCGGGACTAGCGGGGGACTTAACCTACAATGAGCAGTTCTTC. This gives the protein CASSSGLAGDLTYNEQFF.

CDR3 DNA: TGTGCCAGCAGTTACTCAAGCGCCCAAACCTACGAGCAGTACTTC. This translates into CASSYSSAQTYEQYF. The chain joins TRBV6-6 to TRBJ2-7; D call uncertain. The CDR3 sequence is 15 residues long. Trimming stripped 0 bases from V and 2 bases from J, with 11 bases between. Germline lookup yields CDR1 MNHNY and CDR2 SVGAGI (reference sequence).

Note on this clone: Distinct nucleotide sequences in the sample also encode this CDR3. This chain links TRBV7-9 with TRBJ1-3; tentative D call: TRBD1 (5 bases). V was pared by 1 base and J by 0 bases, with 7 bases between. The CDR3 sequence is 15 residues long. From germline, CDR1 is SEHNR and CDR2 FQNEAQ (reference sequence). DNA for the CDR3: TGTGCCAGCAGCTTAGTGGGGGGCTCTGGAAACACCATATATTTT. Its protein is CASSLVGGSGNTIYF.

A single count supports this clone. The DNA for the CDR3 is TGTGCCAGCAGTGAATGGGTCGGTGGGAACTATGGCTACACCTTC. Translating gives CASSEWVGGNYGYTF. The chain is built from TRBV6-1 and TRBJ1-2, with D hard to call. The V end was cut by 2 bases, the J end by 2 bases, with 12 bases between. CDR3 length: 15 amino acids. Germline V gene lookup returns CDR1 MNHNS and CDR2 SASEGT.

The genes are TRBV7-9 and TRBJ2-2; D might be TRBD2 (5 bases). This CDR3 has 14 amino acids. Germline values: CDR1 SEHNR, CDR2 FQNEAQ (reference sequence). V was pared by 5 bases and J by 4 bases, with 11 bases between. In DNA, the CDR3 is TGTGCCAGCAGCCCTAGCCCCTCCACCGGGGAGCTGTTTTTT. Amino acids: CASSPSPSTGELFF. The full variable domain, rest sourced from reference TRBV7-9 and TRBJ2-2, is DTGVSQNPRHKITKRGQNVTFRCDPISEHNRLYWYRQTLGQGPEFLTYFQNEAQLEKSRLLSDRFSAERPKGSFSTLEIQRTEQGDSAMYLCASSPSPSTGELFFGEGSRLTVL.

For this clone: The same CDR3 arises from other DNA sequences in this sample as well. The rearrangement uses TRBV19 and TRBJ2-1, with D possibly being TRBD1 or TRBD2 (5 bases each). Germline values: CDR1 LNHDA, CDR2 SQIVND (reference sequence). The CDR3 runs to 13 residues. V was clipped by 3 bases and J by 4 bases, with 7 bases between them. The CDR3 loop reads CASSIGGYNEQFF. The DNA for the CDR3 is TGTGCCAGTAGTATTGGGGGTTACAATGAGCAGTTCTTC.

This clone was observed once. The V and J genes are TRBV28 and TRBJ2-5; 7 bases match TRBD2. From germline, CDR1 is MDHEN and CDR2 SYDVKM. V was clipped by 5 bases and J by 5 bases; unmatched bases: 14. The CDR3 is made up of 16 amino acids. CDR3 amino acids: CASSPMVQGGKETQYF. CDR3 sequence (DNA): TGTGCCAGCAGTCCTATGGTGCAGGGAGGGAAGGAGACCCAGTACTTC.

The chain employs TRBV9 and TRBJ2-5, with a tentative D call TRBD1 (6 bases). V lost 4 bases and J 5 bases, leaving 12 bases between the germline ends. The germline V gene has CDR1 SGDLS and CDR2 YYNGEE. CDR3 size: 13 residues. The CDR3 spells CASSPGTLETQYF. In DNA form, the CDR3 reads TGTGCCAGCAGCCCTGGGACATTGGAGACCCAGTACTTC.

The chain is built from TRBV12-2 and TRBJ2-7; the table's D call of TRBD2 was not tested on the DNA. TRBV12-2 has pseudogene status. The CDR3 length is 14 residues. CDR3 sequence: CASRLNIAEGEQYF. CDR3 nucleotide sequence: TGTGCAAGTCGCTTAAACATTGCCGAGGGCGAGCAGTACTTC.

The chain recombines TRBV7-9 with TRBJ1-1; D not certain. V gave up 0 bases and J gave up 5 bases, with 10 bases separating them. The CDR3 runs to 14 residues. Germline assignment: CDR1 SEHNR and CDR2 FQNEAQ (reference sequence). CDR3 in DNA: TGTGCCAGCAGCTTAGCGTTGGGCGTTACTGAAGCTTTCTTT. This encodes CASSLALGVTEAFF.

This chain joins TRBV28 and TRBJ2-3; tentatively, D is TRBD2 (6 bases). Trimming pared 3 bases from V and 2 bases from J, leaving 9 bases between. The CDR3 is 14 amino acids. CDR1 is MDHEN, CDR2 SYDVKM, per germline. The CDR3 region is CASSLTRDTDTQYF. Here the CDR3 DNA reads TGTGCCAGCAGTTTGACTAGGGACACAGATACGCAGTATTTT.

The chain combines TRBV7-3 with TRBJ2-1; 9 bases agree with TRBD1. Germline values: CDR1 SGHTA, CDR2 FQGTGA. The CDR3 has 16 residues. The V segment lost 5 bases and the J segment 5 bases; nucleotides outside the gene matches: 10. The CDR3 spells CASSTHTGGADNEQFF. The CDR3, as DNA: TGTGCCAGCAGCACTCACACAGGGGGCGCAGACAATGAGCAGTTCTTC.

The gene calls are TRBV4-3 and TRBJ2-7, with 7 bases aligning to TRBD1. This CDR3 has 13 residues. Unmatched junction bases numbered 4, after V lost 5 bases and J lost 3 bases. Germline loops: CDR1 LGHNA, CDR2 YSLEER. CDR3 sequence reads: CASSTDRDYEQYF. CDR3 nucleotides: TGCGCCAGCAGCACCGACAGGGACTACGAGCAGTACTTC.

The chain is built from TRBV7-3 and TRBJ2-2; tentative D call: TRBD2 (6 bases). The CDR3 covers 16 residues. Germline-derived CDR1 and CDR2 are SGHTA and FQGTGA. V lost 0 bases, J lost 5 bases, and 13 bases lay in between. CDR3 loop: CASSLTRGGATGELFF. The DNA of the CDR3 is TGTGCCAGCAGCTTAACTCGGGGCGGGGCGACCGGGGAGCTGTTTTTT.

The chain combines TRBV10-2 with TRBJ2-7, with 8 bases fitting TRBD1. The CDR3 has 15 residues. Germline CDR1 and CDR2: WSHSY and SAAADI. Trimming at V came to 3 bases and at J to 0 bases, leaving 4 bases not matched to a gene. The CDR3 loop is CASSDPGTGSYEQYF. CDR3 coding DNA: TGCGCCAGCAGTGACCCCGGGACAGGCTCCTACGAGCAGTACTTC.

The chain recombines TRBV10-3 with TRBJ2-7; TRBD2 matches at 7 bases. V was clipped by 8 bases and J by 2 bases; unmatched bases: 6. The CDR3 is made up of 13 amino acids. Germline assignment: CDR1 ENHRY and CDR2 SYGVKD. As DNA, the CDR3 is TGTGCCATCTTGGCGGCGGGAGCCTACGAGCAGTACTTC. This translates into CAILAAGAYEQYF.

This sequence joins TRBV2 and TRBJ2-3; 12 bases line up with TRBD2. The CDR3 is made up of 16 amino acids. The J segment lost 6 bases and the V segment lost 7 bases, leaving 11 bases of the junction unmatched. Germline CDR1 is SNHLY and CDR2 is FYNNEI. In DNA, the CDR3 is TGTGCCAGCATTATGACTAGCGGGGGAGACCATGATACGCAGTATTTT. Its translation is CASIMTSGGDHDTQYF.

This clone was recorded a few times. The same CDR3 can be traced to other DNA sequences in this sample. The chain has TRBV11-2 and TRBJ2-7; D tentatively fits TRBD1 or TRBD2 (5 bases each). The CDR3 runs to 13 residues. Germline lookup yields CDR1 SGHAT and CDR2 FQNNGV. Trimming pared 5 bases from V and 0 bases from J, leaving 8 bases between. The CDR3 DNA reads as TGTGCCAGCAGCCCCGGGACCTCCTACGAGCAGTACTTC. As protein: CASSPGTSYEQYF. The complete variable domain, with remaining parts taken from reference TRBV11-2 and TRBJ2-7, reads EAGVAQSPRYKIIEKRQSVAFWCNPISGHATLYWYQQILGQGPKLLIQFQNNGVVDDSQLPKDRFSAERLKGVDSTLKIQPAKLEDSAVYLCASSPGTSYEQYFGPGTRLTVT.

A single count supports this clone. This chain joins TRBV6-1 and TRBJ2-7, with 8 nucleotides matching TRBD1. The CDR3 is made up of 15 amino acids. V lost 4 bases to trimming and J lost 6 bases; unmatched junction nucleotides: 11. Germline V lookup: CDR1 MNHNS, CDR2 SASEGT. For the CDR3, the DNA is TGTGCCAGCAGTGCTTCCGGGACAGGATTACTCGAGCAGTACTTC. Translated: CASSASGTGLLEQYF.

This clone was detected only once. V and J are TRBV10-2 and TRBJ2-7, with 7 bases fitting TRBD2. J was trimmed by 4 bases and V by 10 bases; bases with no gene match: 7. Germline V gene sequence: CDR1 WSHSY, CDR2 SAAADI. The CDR3 covers 12 residues. The CDR3 DNA is TGCGCCACCATGGGGGGGATTTACGAGCAGTACTTC. It codes for CATMGGIYEQYF.

This chain uses TRBV30 with TRBJ2-5; TRBD1 agrees at 9 bases. V lost 1 base, J lost 2 bases, and 2 bases stayed unmatched. Germline values: CDR1 GTSNPN, CDR2 SVGIG (reference sequence). This CDR3 comprises 14 residues. In DNA, the CDR3 is TGTGCCTGGAGTGAGACAGGGGGTCAAGAGACCCAGTACTTC. Protein product: CAWSETGGQETQYF. Full variable domain (remainder filled in from reference TRBV30 and TRBJ2-5): SQTIHQWPATLVQPVGSPLSLECTVEGTSNPNLYWYRQAAGRGLQLLFYSVGIGQISSEVPQNLSASRPQDRQFILSSKKLLLSDSGFYLCAWSETGGQETQYFGPGTRLLVL.

The J gene is TRBJ1-6, the V gene TRBV6-4, with 10 bases fitting TRBD1. The V gene's germline CDR1 is MRHNA and CDR2 SNTAGT. V shed 6 bases and J 9 bases; nucleotides not matched to a gene: 2. This CDR3 spans 13 amino acids. CDR3 amino acids: CASRGQGPSPLHF. The DNA of the CDR3 is TGTGCCAGCAGGGGACAGGGGCCTTCACCCCTCCACTTT.

CDR3 in amino acids: CASSYVPSTDTQYF. CDR3 nucleotides: TGTGCCAGCAGTTACGTCCCTTCCACAGATACGCAGTATTTT. V is TRBV6-5 and J is TRBJ2-3; D ambiguous. Trimming pared 2 bases from V and 2 bases from J, leaving 8 bases between. The CDR3 contains 14 residues. In germline, CDR1 is MNHEY, CDR2 SVGAGI.

The rearrangement links TRBV27 to TRBJ2-3; no clear D gene. V was clipped by 6 bases and J by 3 bases, with 4 bases between them. Germline values: CDR1 MNHEY, CDR2 SMNVEV (reference sequence). The CDR3 runs 11 residues. The CDR3 sequence is CASRETDTQYF. In DNA, the CDR3 is TGTGCCAGCAGAGAAACAGATACGCAGTATTTT.

The chain recombines TRBV19 with TRBJ2-7; 9 bases map to TRBD1. Germline V gene lookup returns CDR1 LNHDA and CDR2 SQIVND (reference sequence). The CDR3 has 14 amino acids. J gave up 2 bases and V 5 bases, and 4 bases lay outside the gene matches. Here the CDR3 reads CASSEQGAPYEQYF. CDR3 coding DNA: TGTGCCAGTAGTGAACAGGGGGCACCCTACGAGCAGTACTTC.